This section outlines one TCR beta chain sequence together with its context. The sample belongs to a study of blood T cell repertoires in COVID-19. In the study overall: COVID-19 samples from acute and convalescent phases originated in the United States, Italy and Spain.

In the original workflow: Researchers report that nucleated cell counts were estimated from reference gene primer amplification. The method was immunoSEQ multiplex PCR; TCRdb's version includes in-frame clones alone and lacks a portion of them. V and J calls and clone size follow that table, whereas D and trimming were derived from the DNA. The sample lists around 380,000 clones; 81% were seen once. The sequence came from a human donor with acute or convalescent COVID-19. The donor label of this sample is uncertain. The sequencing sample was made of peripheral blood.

CDR3 protein: CASSANETSWAYEQYF. Here the CDR3 DNA reads TGTGCCAGCAGCGCCAATGAGACTAGCTGGGCCTACGAGCAGTACTTC. The chain joins TRBV9 to TRBJ2-7; 7 bases align to TRBD2. The CDR3 has 16 amino acids. Germline CDR1 reads SGDLS; CDR2 reads YYNGEE. The junction had 11 bases not matched to a gene; V was cut back by 3 bases and J by 2 bases.